This T cell receptor beta chain was captured by sequencing in a study of blood T cell repertoires in COVID-19. Trimming stripped 10 bases from V and 1 base from J, with 16 bases between. Per germline, CDR1 MNHNY and CDR2 SVGAGI (reference sequence). The CDR3 length is 14 residues. TCRdb's table, derived via immunoSEQ multiplex PCR, lists solely in-frame clones and lacks some. Altogether under 300,000 clones are present, roughly 91% being singletons, with the ten largest covering about 2%. The rearrangement joins TRBV6-6 to TRBJ1-2; D unclear. Sequences were obtained from PBMCs or T cells enriched from blood (not recorded which). The receptor comes from a woman aged 60-75 years who had recovered from COVID-19. CDR3 residues: CATLPADFNYGYTF. The CDR3 nucleotides are TGTGCCACCCTCCCGGCAGACTTTAACTATGGCTACACCTTC.